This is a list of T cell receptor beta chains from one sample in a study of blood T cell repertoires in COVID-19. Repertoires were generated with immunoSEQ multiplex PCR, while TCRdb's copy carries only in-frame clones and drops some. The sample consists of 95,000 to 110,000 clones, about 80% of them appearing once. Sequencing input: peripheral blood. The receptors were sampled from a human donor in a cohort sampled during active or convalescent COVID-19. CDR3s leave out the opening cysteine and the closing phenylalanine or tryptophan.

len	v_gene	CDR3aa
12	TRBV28	ASSPPRRLHEQY
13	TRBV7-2	ASSLSPGPNQPQH
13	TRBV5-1	ASSSPGGSYNEQF
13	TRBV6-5	ASSYDRTSGNTIY
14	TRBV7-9	ASSLDPGQGADTQY
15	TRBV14	ASSPPRGGKSDYGYT
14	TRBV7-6	ASSLAVTGDQETQY
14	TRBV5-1	ASSLGQGTTNEKLF
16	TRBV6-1	ASSVLKTRTVMNTEAF
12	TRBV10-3	AISGDRGGDTQY
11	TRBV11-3	ASSLDSNSPLH
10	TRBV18	ASSSTGSEQY
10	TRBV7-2	ASSLYSYGYT
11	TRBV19	ASSSNRESEAF
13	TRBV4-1	ASSRGEVGWNEQF
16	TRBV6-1	ASSELGGTSTPKETQY
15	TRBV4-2	ASSQATGTANTGELF
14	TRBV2	ASRDATGGLWEKLF
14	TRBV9	ASSGIAGGSTDTQY
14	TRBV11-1	ASSPQSGQGWNEQY
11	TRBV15	ATGTGTTDTQY
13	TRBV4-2	ASSPPNDRNYGYT
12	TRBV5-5	ASSFGGVGTEAF
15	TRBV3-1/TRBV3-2	ASSQVWAGLSGNTIY
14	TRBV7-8	ASSLVGKGAKNIQY
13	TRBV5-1	ASSLGPARGTEAF
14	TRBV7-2	ASSRHLGTVDTEAF
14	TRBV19	ASSPRGGGLSYEQY
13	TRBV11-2	ASSLVGLPGGEQY
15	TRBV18	ASSPTSASVTGNTIY
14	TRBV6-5	ASSYSRASHNSPLH
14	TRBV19	ASRRDRVLTNYGYT
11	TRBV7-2	ASSTGQAGGYT
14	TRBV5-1	ASSLTTVGAGDTQY
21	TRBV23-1	ASSQGGQGTPLPHRAYNSPLH
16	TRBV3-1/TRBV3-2	ASSQGVSSAGGLDTQY
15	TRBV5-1	ASSWAGDLRSTDTQY
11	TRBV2	ASSADRDYGYT
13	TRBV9	ASSVVGRGTDTQY
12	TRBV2	ASSEGQSTDTQY
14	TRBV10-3	AIRRGSGGDTGELF
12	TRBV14	ASSQDNVASGYT
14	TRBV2	ASSDPRDRVNTEAF
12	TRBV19	ASSSQGRTGELF
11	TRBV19	ASSRIGVYEQY
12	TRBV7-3	ASSLTAAQDGYT
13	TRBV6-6	ASSYRGQGNSPLH
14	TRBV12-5	ASGLDLDRGTDTQY
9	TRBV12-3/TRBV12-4	ASSRGSEQF
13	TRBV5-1	ASSTLEGADNEQF
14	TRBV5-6	ASSLGGQGLNYGYT
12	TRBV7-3	ASSLGGLVSEQY